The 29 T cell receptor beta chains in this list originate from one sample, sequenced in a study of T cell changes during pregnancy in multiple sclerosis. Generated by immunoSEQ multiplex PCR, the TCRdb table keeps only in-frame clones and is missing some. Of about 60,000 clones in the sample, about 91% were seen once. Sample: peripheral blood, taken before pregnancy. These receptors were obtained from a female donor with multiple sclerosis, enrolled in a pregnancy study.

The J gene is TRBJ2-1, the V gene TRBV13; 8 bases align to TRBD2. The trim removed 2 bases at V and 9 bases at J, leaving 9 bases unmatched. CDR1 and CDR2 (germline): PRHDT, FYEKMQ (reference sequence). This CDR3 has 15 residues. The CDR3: CASSLSGSGGGEQFF. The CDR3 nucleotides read TGTGCCAGCAGCTTATCAGGGTCGGGAGGGGGTGAGCAGTTCTTC.

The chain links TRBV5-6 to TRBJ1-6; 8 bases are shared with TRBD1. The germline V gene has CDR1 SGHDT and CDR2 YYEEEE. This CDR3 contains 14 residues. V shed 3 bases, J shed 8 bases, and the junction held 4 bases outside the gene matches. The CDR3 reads CASSSGTGYSPLHF. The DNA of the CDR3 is TGTGCCAGCAGCTCCGGGACAGGCTATTCACCCCTCCACTTT.

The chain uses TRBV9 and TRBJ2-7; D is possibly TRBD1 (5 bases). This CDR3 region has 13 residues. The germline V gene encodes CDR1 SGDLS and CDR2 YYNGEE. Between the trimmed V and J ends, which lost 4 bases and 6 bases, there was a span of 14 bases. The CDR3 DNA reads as TGTGCCAGCAGCCCGACCCAGGGATCCGAGCAGTACTTC. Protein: CASSPTQGSEQYF.

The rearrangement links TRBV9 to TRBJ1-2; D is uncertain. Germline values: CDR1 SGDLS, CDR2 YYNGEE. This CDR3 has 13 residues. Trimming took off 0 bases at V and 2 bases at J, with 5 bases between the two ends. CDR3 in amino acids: CASSVGQNYGYTF. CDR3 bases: TGTGCCAGCAGCGTAGGCCAGAACTATGGCTACACCTTC.

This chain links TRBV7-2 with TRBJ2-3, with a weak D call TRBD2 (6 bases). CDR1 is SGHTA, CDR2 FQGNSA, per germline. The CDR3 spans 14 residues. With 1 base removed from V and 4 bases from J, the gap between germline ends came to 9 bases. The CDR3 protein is CASSLGSGSDTQYF. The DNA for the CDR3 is TGTGCCAGCAGCTTAGGTAGCGGCTCAGATACGCAGTATTTT. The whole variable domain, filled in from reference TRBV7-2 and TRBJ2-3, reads GAGVSQSPSNKVTEKGKDVELRCDPISGHTALYWYRQSLGQGLEFLIYFQGNSAPDKSGLPSDRFSAERTGGSVSTLTIQRTQQEDSAVYLCASSLGSGSDTQYFGPGTRLTVL.

CDR3 in amino acids: CASSYRGLPRAGSSYEQYF. CDR3 DNA: TGTGCCAGCAGCTACCGGGGACTACCAAGGGCAGGGAGCTCCTACGAGCAGTACTTC. V usage is TRBV7-2 and J usage is TRBJ2-7, with 7 bases lining up with TRBD2. The germline V gene has CDR1 SGHTA and CDR2 FQGNSA. CDR3 length: 19 amino acids. V was clipped by 4 bases and J by 0 bases; unmatched bases: 18.

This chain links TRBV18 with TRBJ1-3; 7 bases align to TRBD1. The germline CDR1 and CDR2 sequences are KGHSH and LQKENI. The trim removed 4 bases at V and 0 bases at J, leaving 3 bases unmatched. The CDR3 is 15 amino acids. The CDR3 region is CASSQGQNSGNTIYF. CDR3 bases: TGTGCCAGCTCACAGGGACAGAACTCTGGAAACACCATATATTTT.

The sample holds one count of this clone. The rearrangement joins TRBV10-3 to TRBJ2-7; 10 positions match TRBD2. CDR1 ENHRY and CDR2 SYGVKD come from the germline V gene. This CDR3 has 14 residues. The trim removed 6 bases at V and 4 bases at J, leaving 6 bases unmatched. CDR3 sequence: CAIRPSGGVYEQYF. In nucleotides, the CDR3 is TGTGCCATCAGGCCTAGCGGGGGTGTGTACGAGCAGTACTTC.

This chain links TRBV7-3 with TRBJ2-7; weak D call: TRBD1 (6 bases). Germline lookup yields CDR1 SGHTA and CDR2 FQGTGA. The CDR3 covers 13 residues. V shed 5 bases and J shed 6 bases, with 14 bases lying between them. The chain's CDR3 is CASSQTGSGEQYF. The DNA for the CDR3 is TGTGCCAGCAGCCAGACAGGTTCGGGCGAGCAGTACTTC. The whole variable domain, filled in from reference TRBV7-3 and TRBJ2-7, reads GAGVSQTPSNKVTEKGKYVELRCDPISGHTALYWYRQSLGQGPEFLIYFQGTGAADDSGLPNDRFFAVRPEGSVSTLKIQRTERGDSAVYLCASSQTGSGEQYFGPGTRLTVT.

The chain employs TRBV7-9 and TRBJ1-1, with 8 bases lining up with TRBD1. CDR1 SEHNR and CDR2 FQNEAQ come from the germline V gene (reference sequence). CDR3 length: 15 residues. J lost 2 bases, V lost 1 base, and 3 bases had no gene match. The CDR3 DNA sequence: TGTGCCAGCAGCTTAGGGACAGGGATAAACACTGAAGCTTTCTTT. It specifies CASSLGTGINTEAFF.

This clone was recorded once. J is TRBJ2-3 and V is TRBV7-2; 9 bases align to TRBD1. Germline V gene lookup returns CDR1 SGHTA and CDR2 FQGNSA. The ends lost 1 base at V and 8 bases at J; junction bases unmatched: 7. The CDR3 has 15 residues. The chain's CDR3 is CASSLGTGAQGTQYF. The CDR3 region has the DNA TGTGCCAGCAGCTTAGGGACAGGGGCGCAAGGTACGCAGTATTTT.

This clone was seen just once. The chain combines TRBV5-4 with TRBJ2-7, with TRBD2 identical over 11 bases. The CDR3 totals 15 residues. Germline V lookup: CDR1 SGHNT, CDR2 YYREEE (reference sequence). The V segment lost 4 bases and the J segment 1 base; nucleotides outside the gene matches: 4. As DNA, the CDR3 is TGTGCCAGCAGCGAAAGACTAGCGGGGTCCTACGAGCAGTACTTC. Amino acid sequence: CASSERLAGSYEQYF.

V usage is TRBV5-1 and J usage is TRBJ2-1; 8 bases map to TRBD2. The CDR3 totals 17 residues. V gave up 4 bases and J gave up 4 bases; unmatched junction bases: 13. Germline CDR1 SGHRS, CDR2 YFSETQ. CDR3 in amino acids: CASSLLRGGPIYNEQFF. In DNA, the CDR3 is TGCGCCAGCAGCCTTCTCCGGGGGGGCCCTATATACAATGAGCAGTTCTTC.

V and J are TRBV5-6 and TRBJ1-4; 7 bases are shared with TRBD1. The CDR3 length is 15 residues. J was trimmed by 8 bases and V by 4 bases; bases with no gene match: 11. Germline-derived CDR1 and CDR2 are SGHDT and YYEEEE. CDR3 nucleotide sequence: TGTGCCAGCAGCCACGGGGACAGTCGGCGAGAAAAACTGTTTTTT. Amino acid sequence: CASSHGDSRREKLFF.

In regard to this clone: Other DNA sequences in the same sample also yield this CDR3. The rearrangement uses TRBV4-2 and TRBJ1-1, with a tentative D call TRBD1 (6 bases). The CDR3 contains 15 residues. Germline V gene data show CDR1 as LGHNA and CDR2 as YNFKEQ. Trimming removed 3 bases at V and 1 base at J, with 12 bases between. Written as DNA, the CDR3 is TGTGCCAGCAGCCAGACAGGAGGCTGGAACACTGAAGCTTTCTTT. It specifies CASSQTGGWNTEAFF.

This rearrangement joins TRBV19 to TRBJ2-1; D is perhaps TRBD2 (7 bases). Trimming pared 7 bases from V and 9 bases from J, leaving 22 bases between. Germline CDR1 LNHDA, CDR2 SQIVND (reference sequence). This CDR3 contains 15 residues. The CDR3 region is CASTSAAAGAPEQFF. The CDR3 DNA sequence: TGTGCCAGTACCTCGGCAGCGGCGGGGGCCCCTGAGCAGTTCTTC. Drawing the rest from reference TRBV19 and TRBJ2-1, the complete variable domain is DGGITQSPKYLFRKEGQNVTLSCEQNLNHDAMYWYRQDPGQGLRLIYYSQIVNDFQKGDIAEGYSVSREKKESFPLTVTSAQKNPTAFYLCASTSAAAGAPEQFFGPGTRLTVL.

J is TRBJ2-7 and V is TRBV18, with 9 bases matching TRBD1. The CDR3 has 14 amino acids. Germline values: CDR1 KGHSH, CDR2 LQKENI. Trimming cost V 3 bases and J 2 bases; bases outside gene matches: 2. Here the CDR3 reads CASSPGQGPYEQYF. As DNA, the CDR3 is TGTGCCAGCTCACCGGGACAGGGCCCCTACGAGCAGTACTTC.

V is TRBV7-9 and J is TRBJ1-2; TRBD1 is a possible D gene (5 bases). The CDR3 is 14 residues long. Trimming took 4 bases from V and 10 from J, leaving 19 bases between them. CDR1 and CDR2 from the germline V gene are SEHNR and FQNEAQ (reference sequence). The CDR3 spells CASSSTRRVTLYTF. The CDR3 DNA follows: TGTGCCAGCAGCTCTACCCGCAGGGTGACTCTCTACACCTTC.

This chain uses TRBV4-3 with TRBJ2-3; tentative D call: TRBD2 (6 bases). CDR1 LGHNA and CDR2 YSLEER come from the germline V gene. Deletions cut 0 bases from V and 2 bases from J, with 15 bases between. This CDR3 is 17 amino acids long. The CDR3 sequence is CASSQEVAGTDTDTQYF. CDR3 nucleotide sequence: TGCGCCAGCAGCCAAGAAGTTGCGGGGACCGACACAGATACGCAGTATTTT.

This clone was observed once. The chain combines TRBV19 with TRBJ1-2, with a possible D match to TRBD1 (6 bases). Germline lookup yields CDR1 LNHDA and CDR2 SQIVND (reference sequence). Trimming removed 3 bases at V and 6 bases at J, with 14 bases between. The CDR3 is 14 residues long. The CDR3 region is CASSMEQGLNGYTF. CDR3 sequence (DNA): TGTGCCAGTAGTATGGAACAGGGTCTTAATGGCTACACCTTC.

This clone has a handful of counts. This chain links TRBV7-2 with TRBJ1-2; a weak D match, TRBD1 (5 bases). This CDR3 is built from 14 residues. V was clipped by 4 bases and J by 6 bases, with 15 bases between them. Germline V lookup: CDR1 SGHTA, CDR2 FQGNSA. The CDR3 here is CASSSPDSRDGYTF. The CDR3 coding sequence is TGTGCCAGCAGCTCACCCGACAGCCGCGATGGCTACACCTTC.

This CDR3 reads CASSQRGGGSGANVLTF. The CDR3 DNA follows: TGCGCCAGCAGCCAAAGGGGCGGCGGCTCTGGGGCCAACGTCCTGACTTTC. The chain joins TRBV4-3 to TRBJ2-6, with D perhaps matching TRBD1 (5 bases). Germline values: CDR1 LGHNA, CDR2 YSLEER. The CDR3 totals 17 residues. With 2 bases removed from V and 0 bases from J, the gap between germline ends came to 11 bases.

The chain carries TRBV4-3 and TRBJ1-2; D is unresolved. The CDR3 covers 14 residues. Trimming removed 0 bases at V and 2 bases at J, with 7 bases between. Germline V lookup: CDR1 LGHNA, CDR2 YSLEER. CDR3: CASSQDTVNYGYTF. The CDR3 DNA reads TGCGCCAGCAGCCAAGATACAGTCAACTATGGCTACACCTTC.

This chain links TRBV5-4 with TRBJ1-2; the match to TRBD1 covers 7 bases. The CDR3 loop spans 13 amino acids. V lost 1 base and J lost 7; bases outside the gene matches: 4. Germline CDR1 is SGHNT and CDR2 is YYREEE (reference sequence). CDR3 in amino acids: CASSLTGAGGYTF. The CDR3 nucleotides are TGTGCCAGCAGCTTGACAGGGGCGGGTGGCTACACCTTC.

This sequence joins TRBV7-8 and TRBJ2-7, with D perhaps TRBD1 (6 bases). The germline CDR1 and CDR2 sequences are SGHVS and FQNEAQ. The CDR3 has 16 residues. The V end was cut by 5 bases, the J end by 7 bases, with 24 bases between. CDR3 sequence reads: CASSPSGTRHPSEQYF. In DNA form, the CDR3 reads TGTGCCAGCAGCCCATCCGGGACACGCCATCCTTCGGAGCAGTACTTC. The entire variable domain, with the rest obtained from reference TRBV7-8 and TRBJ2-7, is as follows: GAGVSQSPRYKVAKRGQDVALRCDPISGHVSLFWYQQALGQGPEFLTYFQNEAQLDKSGLPSDRFFAERPEGSVSTLKIQRTQQEDSAVYLCASSPSGTRHPSEQYFGPGTRLTVT.

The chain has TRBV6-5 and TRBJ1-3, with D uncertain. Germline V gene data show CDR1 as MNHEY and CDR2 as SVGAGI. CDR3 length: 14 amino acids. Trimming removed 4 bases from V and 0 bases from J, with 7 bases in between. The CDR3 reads CASSSESSGNTIYF. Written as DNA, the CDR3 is TGTGCCAGCAGTTCGGAGAGCTCTGGAAACACCATATATTTT.

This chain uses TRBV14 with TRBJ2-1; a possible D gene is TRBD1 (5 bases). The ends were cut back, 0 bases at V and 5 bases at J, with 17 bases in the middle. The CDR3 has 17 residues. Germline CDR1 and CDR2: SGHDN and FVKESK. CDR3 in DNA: TGTGCCAGCAGCCAAGAACCGGACACCTACCCTCACAATGAGCAGTTCTTC. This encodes CASSQEPDTYPHNEQFF.

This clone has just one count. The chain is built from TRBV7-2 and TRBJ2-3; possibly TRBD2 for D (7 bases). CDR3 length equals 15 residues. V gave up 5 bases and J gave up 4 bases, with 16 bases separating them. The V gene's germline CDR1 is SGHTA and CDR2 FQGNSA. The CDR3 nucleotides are TGTGCCAGCAGCCGGAATAGGGGGGGCCCAGATACGCAGTATTTT. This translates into CASSRNRGGPDTQYF.

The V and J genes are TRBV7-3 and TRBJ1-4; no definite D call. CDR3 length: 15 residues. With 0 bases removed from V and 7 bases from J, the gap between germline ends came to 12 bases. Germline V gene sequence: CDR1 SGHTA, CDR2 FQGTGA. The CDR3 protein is CASSLTGRTGEKLFF. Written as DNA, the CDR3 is TGTGCCAGCAGCTTAACCGGGAGAACTGGTGAAAAACTGTTTTTT.